This TCR beta chain derives from a study of ipilimumab plus nivolumab after autologous stem cell transplantation. V gave up 5 bases and J gave up 7 bases; unmatched junction bases: 8. The germline gives CDR1 SGHTA, CDR2 FQGTGA. The length of the CDR3 is 14 residues. Sequenced by immunoSEQ multiplex PCR; TCRdb stores in-frame clones only, minus some. The sample holds 15,000 to 20,000 clones, approximately 79% seen once. The sequences come from PBMCs, collected in a trial of ipilimumab plus nivolumab as post-transplant consolidation. The clonotype originates from a male donor with diffuse large B-cell lymphoma. This chain joins TRBV7-3 and TRBJ2-1; 7 nucleotides agree with TRBD1. The CDR3, as DNA: TGTGCCAGCAGCCCTGGGACAGTAATTAATGAGCAGTTCTTC. Its protein product is CASSPGTVINEQFF.